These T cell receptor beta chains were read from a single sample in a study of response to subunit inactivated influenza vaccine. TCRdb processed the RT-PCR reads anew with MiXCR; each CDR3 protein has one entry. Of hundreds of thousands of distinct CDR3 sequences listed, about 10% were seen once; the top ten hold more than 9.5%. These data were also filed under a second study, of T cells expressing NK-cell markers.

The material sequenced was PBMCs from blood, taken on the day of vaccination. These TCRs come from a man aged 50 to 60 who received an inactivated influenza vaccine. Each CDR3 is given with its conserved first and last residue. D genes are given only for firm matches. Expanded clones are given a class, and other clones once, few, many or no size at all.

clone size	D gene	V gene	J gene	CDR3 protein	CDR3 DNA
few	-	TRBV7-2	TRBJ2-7	CASSPSRGRLYHEQYF	TGTGCCAGCAGCCCCTCTCGGGGACGCCTCTACCACGAGCAGTACTTC
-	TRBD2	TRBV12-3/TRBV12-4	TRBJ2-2	CASSLGGGAAGELFF	TGTGCCAGCAGTTTAGGCGGGGGGGCTGCCGGGGAGCTGTTTTTT
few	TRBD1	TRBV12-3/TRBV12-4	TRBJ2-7	CASRGGQGAYEQYF	TGTGCCAGCAGGGGGGGACAGGGAGCCTACGAGCAGTACTTC
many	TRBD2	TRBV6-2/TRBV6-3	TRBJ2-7	CASSYSSRGGPDEQYF	TGTGCCAGCAGTTACTCAAGCCGGGGGGGCCCCGACGAGCAGTACTTC
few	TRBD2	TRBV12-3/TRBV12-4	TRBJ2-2	CASSSHSGGTGELFF	TGTGCCAGCAGTTCCCACAGCGGGGGCACCGGGGAGCTGTTTTTT
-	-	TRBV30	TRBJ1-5	CAWSVQPGYSNQPQHF	TGTGCCTGGAGTGTACAACCGGGATATAGCAATCAGCCCCAGCATTTT
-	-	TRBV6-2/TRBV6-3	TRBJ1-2	CASSYGTDLYGYTF	TGTGCCAGCAGTTACGGAACAGACCTCTATGGCTACACCTTC
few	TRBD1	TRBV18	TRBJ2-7	CASSPWDRPNEQYF	TGTGCCAGCTCACCTTGGGACAGGCCCAACGAGCAGTACTTC
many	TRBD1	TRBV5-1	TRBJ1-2	CASSSTGGSYGYTF	TGCGCCAGCAGCTCGACAGGGGGCAGCTATGGCTACACCTTC
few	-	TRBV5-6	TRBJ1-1	CASSWTPGGTEAFF	TGTGCCAGCAGCTGGACCCCTGGGGGCACTGAAGCTTTCTTT
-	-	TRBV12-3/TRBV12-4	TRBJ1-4	CASSFYGDNEKLFF	TGTGCCAGCAGTTTTTACGGAGATAATGAAAAACTGTTTTTT
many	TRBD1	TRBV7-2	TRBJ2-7	CASSFDRGSYEQYF	TGTGCCAGCAGCTTTGACAGGGGGTCCTACGAGCAGTACTTC
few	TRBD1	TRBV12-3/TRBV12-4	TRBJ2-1	CASSFQGVDEQFF	TGTGCCAGCAGTTTTCAGGGGGTAGATGAGCAGTTCTTC
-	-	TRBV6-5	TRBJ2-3	CASSYSKGRTDTQYF	TGTGCCAGCAGTTACTCGAAAGGGCGCACAGATACGCAGTATTTT
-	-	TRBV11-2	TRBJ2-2	CASSPKRVCGELFF	TGTGCCAGCAGCCCCAAGCGAGTATGCGGGGAGCTGTTTTTT
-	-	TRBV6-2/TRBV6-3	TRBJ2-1	CASSYSWTNNEQFF	TGTGCCAGCAGTTACTCGTGGACAAACAATGAGCAGTTCTTC
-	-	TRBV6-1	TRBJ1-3	CASSLTGTSGNTIYF	TGTGCCAGCAGCCTCACAGGCACCTCTGGAAACACCATATATTTT
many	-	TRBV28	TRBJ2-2	CASSLSLGAGELFF	TGTGCCAGCAGTTTATCTCTTGGAGCCGGGGAGCTGTTTTTT
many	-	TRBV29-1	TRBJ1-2	CSVEGGTVYGYTF	TGCAGCGTTGAAGGGGGGACGGTCTATGGCTACACCTTC
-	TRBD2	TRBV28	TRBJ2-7	CASLRSGTSRYEQYF	TGTGCCAGCCTGAGGTCCGGGACTAGTCGTTACGAGCAGTACTTC
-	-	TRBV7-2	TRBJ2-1	CASSLGGGGHVVQFF	TGTGCCAGCAGCTTAGGGGGTGGGGGCCACGTTGTGCAGTTCTTC
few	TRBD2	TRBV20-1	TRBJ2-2	CSAIPSGRPRGDGELFF	TGCAGTGCTATTCCCAGCGGGAGGCCCCGCGGGGACGGGGAGCTGTTTTTT
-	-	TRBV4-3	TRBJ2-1	CASSQAIGFNEQFF	TGCGCCAGCAGCCAAGCGATTGGGTTCAATGAGCAGTTCTTC
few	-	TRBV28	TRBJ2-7	CASSLRVHEQYF	TGTGCCAGCAGTTTAAGGGTTCACGAGCAGTACTTC
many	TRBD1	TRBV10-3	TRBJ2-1	CAISRQGAYNEQFF	TGTGCCATCAGTAGACAGGGCGCCTACAATGAGCAGTTCTTC
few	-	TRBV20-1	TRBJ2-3	CSATPLGTDTQYF	TGCAGTGCTACGCCTTTGGGCACAGATACGCAGTATTTT
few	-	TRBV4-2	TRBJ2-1	CASSHDFGNNEQFF	TGTGCCAGCAGCCATGACTTTGGGAACAATGAGCAGTTCTTC
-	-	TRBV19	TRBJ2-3	CASSILGTNTDTQYF	TGTGCCAGTAGTATACTGGGGACCAACACAGATACGCAGTATTTT
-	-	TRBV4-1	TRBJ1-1	CASSQEIRNTEAFF	TGCGCCAGCAGCCAAGAAATAAGGAACACTGAAGCTTTCTTT
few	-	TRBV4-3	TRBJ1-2	CASSQDPDSYGYTF	TGCGCCAGCAGCCAAGACCCAGACAGCTATGGCTACACCTTC
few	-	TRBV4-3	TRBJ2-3	CASSQDRGGPGSTDTQYF	TGCGCCAGCAGCCAAGATCGAGGGGGTCCTGGGAGCACAGATACGCAGTATTTT
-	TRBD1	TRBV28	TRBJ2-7	CASRQDRYEQYF	TGTGCCAGCAGACAGGACAGGTACGAGCAGTACTTC
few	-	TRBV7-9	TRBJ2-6	CASSPFSNSGANVLTF	TGTGCCAGCAGCCCCTTTTCCAACTCTGGGGCCAACGTCCTGACTTTC
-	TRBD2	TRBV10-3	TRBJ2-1	CAISDLIGLAGGQSMSTFF	TGTGCCATCAGTGACCTAATAGGGCTAGCGGGAGGGCAGTCAATGAGCACGTTCTTC
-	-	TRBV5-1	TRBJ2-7	CASSFSGSGKTYEQYF	TGCGCCAGCAGCTTTTCAGGTAGCGGTAAAACCTACGAGCAGTACTTC
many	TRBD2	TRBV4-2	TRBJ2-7	CASSLAGTSGGAYEQYF	TGTGCCAGCAGCCTCGCCGGGACTAGCGGGGGGGCCTACGAGCAGTACTTC
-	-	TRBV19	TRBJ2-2	CASSIDSGTMNTGELFF	TGTGCCAGTAGTATAGACTCCGGGACAATGAACACCGGGGAGCTGTTTTTT
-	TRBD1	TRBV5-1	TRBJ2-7	CASRPTGGNEQYF	TGCGCCAGCAGACCTACAGGGGGGAACGAGCAGTACTTC
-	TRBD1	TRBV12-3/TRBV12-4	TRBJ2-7	CASSLGTGATSYEQYF	TGTGCCAGCAGTCTAGGGACAGGGGCTACCTCCTACGAGCAGTACTTC